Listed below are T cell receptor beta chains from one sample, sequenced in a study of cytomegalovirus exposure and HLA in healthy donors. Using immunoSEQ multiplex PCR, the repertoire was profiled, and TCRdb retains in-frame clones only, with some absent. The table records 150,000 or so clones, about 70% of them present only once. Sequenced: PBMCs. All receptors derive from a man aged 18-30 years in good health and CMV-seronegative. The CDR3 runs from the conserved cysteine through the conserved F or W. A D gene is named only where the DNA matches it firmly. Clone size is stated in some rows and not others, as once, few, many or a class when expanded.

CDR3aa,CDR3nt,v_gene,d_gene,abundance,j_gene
CASSQIPPGQGDQPQHF,TGCGCCAGCAGCCAAATACCCCCGGGACAGGGAGATCAGCCCCAGCATTTT,TRBV4-1,TRBD1,-,TRBJ1-5
CASGYGTGITEAFF,TGTGCTAGTGGCTACGGGACAGGGATTACTGAAGCTTTCTTT,TRBV12-5,TRBD1,-,TRBJ1-1
CASSNPWKQGAYNSPLHF,TGTGCCAGCAGCAACCCGTGGAAGCAGGGGGCGTATAATTCACCCCTCCACTTT,TRBV11-2,TRBD1,-,TRBJ1-6
CASSETGLNQPQHF,TGTGCCAGCAGCGAGACAGGGTTGAATCAGCCCCAGCATTTT,TRBV7-9,TRBD1,-,TRBJ1-5
CASSIVLLSQYNEQFF,TGTGCCAGTAGTATAGTACTCCTATCCCAATACAATGAGCAGTTCTTC,TRBV19,-,-,TRBJ2-1
CASSEYSTTDTQYF,TGTGCCAGCAGTGAATATAGTACGACAGATACGCAGTATTTT,TRBV25-1,-,-,TRBJ2-3
CSVDRTRTGKNGYTF,TGCAGCGTTGATAGGACTCGGACAGGGAAAAATGGCTACACCTTC,TRBV29-1,TRBD1,-,TRBJ1-2
CASRDETDSPLHF,TGTGCCAGCAGGGATGAGACAGATTCACCCCTCCACTTT,TRBV6-1,-,-,TRBJ1-6
CASSLVLGLNTEAFF,TGTGCCAGCAGCTTAGTGCTAGGTTTAAACACTGAAGCTTTCTTT,TRBV11-2,-,once,TRBJ1-1
CASSYVRGGLYEQYF,TGTGCCAGCAGTTACGTGCGGGGGGGACTCTACGAGCAGTACTTC,TRBV6-5,TRBD2,-,TRBJ2-7
CASSLPFESGGAPDTQYF,TGTGCCAGCAGCTTACCCTTCGAGAGCGGGGGGGCCCCAGATACGCAGTATTTT,TRBV7-9,TRBD2,few,TRBJ2-3
CASSQGVGTGGGGYTF,TGCGCCAGCAGCCAAGGGGTGGGGACAGGGGGCGGAGGCTACACCTTC,TRBV4-1,TRBD1,-,TRBJ1-2
CASSLQGGSGANVLTF,TGTGCCAGCAGCCTTCAGGGGGGCTCTGGGGCCAACGTCCTGACTTTC,TRBV7-3,-,once,TRBJ2-6
CASSLRLAGGMDEQFF,TGTGCCAGCAGCCTGCGACTAGCGGGGGGGATGGATGAGCAGTTCTTC,TRBV5-4,TRBD2,-,TRBJ2-1
CASSTRTGVAETQYF,TGTGCCAGCAGTACCCGGACAGGGGTGGCAGAGACCCAGTACTTC,TRBV2,TRBD1,-,TRBJ2-5
CASSLEGSPLHF,TGTGCCAGCAGTTTAGAGGGTTCACCCCTCCACTTT,TRBV28,-,few,TRBJ1-6
CASSSSSGGPYEQYF,TGTGCCAGCAGCTCGTCTAGCGGGGGTCCCTACGAGCAGTACTTC,TRBV7-2,TRBD2,-,TRBJ2-7
CASRITGGSPLHF,TGTGCCAGTAGGATCACAGGGGGCTCACCCCTCCACTTT,TRBV19,TRBD1,-,TRBJ1-6
CASSLSSDREQYF,TGTGCCAGCAGCTTATCATCCGATAGAGAGCAGTACTTC,TRBV11-2,-,-,TRBJ2-7
CASSIDPEEKLFF,TGTGCCAGTAGTATAGATCCGGAGGAAAAACTGTTTTTT,TRBV19,-,-,TRBJ1-4
CASSLSFSDRVRPEAFF,TGTGCCAGCAGTTTATCGTTCTCGGACAGGGTCAGGCCTGAAGCTTTCTTT,TRBV27,TRBD1,-,TRBJ1-1
CASTGSGGPGAFF,TGTGCCAGCACGGGATCGGGGGGCCCAGGAGCTTTCTTT,TRBV6-1,-,few,TRBJ1-1
CASSLAWSRSSLNTGELFF,TGCGCCAGCAGCTTGGCCTGGTCCAGGTCTAGCCTGAACACCGGGGAGCTGTTTTTT,TRBV5-1,-,-,TRBJ2-2
CASSLRPGPYSGANGLTF,TGTGCCAGCAGCTTAAGGCCAGGGCCCTACTCTGGGGCCAACGGCCTGACTTTC,TRBV7-6,-,once,TRBJ2-6
CASSLLGDYYNSPLHF,TGTGCCAGCAGTTTACTGGGCGACTACTATAATTCACCCCTCCACTTT,TRBV28,-,-,TRBJ1-6
CASSGRGPGELFF,TGTGCCAGTAGCGGGAGGGGTCCCGGGGAGCTGTTTTTT,TRBV19,TRBD2,once,TRBJ2-2
CASSERPGGHEKLFF,TGTGCCAGCAGTGAGCGGCCCGGGGGGCATGAAAAACTGTTTTTT,TRBV25-1,-,few,TRBJ1-4
CSVINRGREGYTF,TGCAGCGTGATCAACAGGGGGCGAGAAGGCTACACCTTC,TRBV29-1,TRBD1,-,TRBJ1-2
CASSDGTAYNEQFF,TGCGCCAGCAGCGACGGGACAGCGTACAATGAGCAGTTCTTC,TRBV5-1,TRBD1,-,TRBJ2-1
CASSLMDGRAYEQYF,TGTGCCAGCAGCTTAATGGACGGCAGGGCCTACGAGCAGTACTTC,TRBV7-3,-,-,TRBJ2-7
CASSSPSQAGGGAFF,TGTGCCAGCAGCTCCCCGTCGCAGGCGGGGGGGGGAGCTTTCTTT,TRBV5-6,-,-,TRBJ1-1